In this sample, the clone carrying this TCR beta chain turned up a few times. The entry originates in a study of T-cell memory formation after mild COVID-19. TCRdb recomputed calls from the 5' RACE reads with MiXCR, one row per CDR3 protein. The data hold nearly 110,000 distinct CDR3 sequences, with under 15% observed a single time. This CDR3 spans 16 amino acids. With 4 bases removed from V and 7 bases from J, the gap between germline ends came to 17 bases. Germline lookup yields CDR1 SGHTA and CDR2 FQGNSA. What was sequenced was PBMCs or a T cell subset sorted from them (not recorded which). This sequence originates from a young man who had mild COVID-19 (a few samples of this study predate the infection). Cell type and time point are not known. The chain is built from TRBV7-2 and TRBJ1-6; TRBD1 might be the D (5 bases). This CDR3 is CASSWGRPSGNSPLHF. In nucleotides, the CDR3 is TGTGCCAGCAGCTGGGGACGGCCCTCGGGAAATTCACCCCTCCACTTT.